One and the same sample provided the 18 T cell receptor beta chains below, sequenced in a study of shared clonotypes between healthy human individuals (dated by TCRdb to the early 2020s). Library construction relied on the immunoSEQ multiplex PCR assay. The table was pulled from immuneACCESS by TCRdb, which kept in-frame rearrangements only. Such tables lose some clones; where checked, under half of the loss comes from unresolved V genes, and the rest has no known cause. For this sample there are about 680,000 clones; just over 90% appear just once. The ten biggest clones cover roughly 22% of the sample. For the CD8 naive samples, CD45RO-negative cells were positively selected for CCR7, yielding a CD45RA+CCR7+ population from which TemRA cells were excluded. Input material: naive CD8+ T cells sorted from blood. The intended sense of this specimen's cell subset or site label: CD45RA+CCR7+. These receptors were obtained from a man younger than 45 in good health.

The gene calls are TRBV29-1 and TRBJ1-1, with a tentative D call TRBD1 (5 bases). The germline V and J ends were trimmed by 7 bases and 1 base, with 7 bases remaining between them. Germline CDR1 reads SQVTM; CDR2 reads ANQGSEA. This CDR3 has 11 residues. The CDR3 nucleotides read TGCAGCGCGACAGAGAACACTGAAGCTTTCTTT. This gives the protein CSATENTEAFF.

The V and J genes are TRBV5-4 and TRBJ2-1; D remains unclear. Trimming removed 0 bases at V and 3 bases at J, with 13 bases between. Germline V gene data show CDR1 as SGHNT and CDR2 as YYREEE (reference sequence). This CDR3 contains 16 residues. The CDR3 spells CASSLVGAVVYNEQFF. Written as DNA, the CDR3 is TGTGCCAGCAGCTTGGTAGGTGCTGTCGTCTACAATGAGCAGTTCTTC.

The rearrangement links TRBV4-1 to TRBJ2-1, with D tentatively TRBD1 (6 bases). V was shortened by 1 base and J by 2 bases, with 9 bases between the two germline ends. Germline values: CDR1 MGHRA, CDR2 YSYEKL. This CDR3 has 15 amino acids. CDR3 region: CASSQVGQTYNEQFF. CDR3 nucleotide sequence: TGCGCCAGCAGCCAAGTGGGACAAACCTACAATGAGCAGTTCTTC.

The gene calls are TRBV27 and TRBJ2-1; perhaps TRBD2 as D (5 bases). The CDR3 sequence is 15 residues long. Germline V gives CDR1 MNHEY, CDR2 SMNVEV (reference sequence). V was pared by 1 base and J by 3 bases, with 10 bases between. The CDR3 nucleotides are TGTGCCAGCAGTTTATTCGAGGGCGGCTACAATGAGCAGTTCTTC. This encodes CASSLFEGGYNEQFF.

This clone has just one count. The genes are TRBV5-5 and TRBJ2-1; D gene ambiguous. The CDR3 is 17 residues long. The V gene lost 0 bases and the J gene lost 0 bases, with 13 bases spanning the gap. Germline-derived CDR1 and CDR2 are SGHKS and YYEKEE (reference sequence). The CDR3 reads CASSLAGGLSSYNEQFF. In DNA form, the CDR3 reads TGTGCCAGCAGCTTGGCCGGTGGCTTGAGCTCCTACAATGAGCAGTTCTTC.

This chain connects TRBV7-9 to TRBJ2-1, with 11 bases fitting TRBD1. This CDR3 region has 16 residues. Germline V gives CDR1 SEHNR, CDR2 FQNEAQ (reference sequence). Trimming at V came to 7 bases and at J to 5 bases, leaving 10 bases not matched to a gene. The CDR3 nucleotides read TGTGCCAGCATCCTGGGACAGGGGGGCCGCAACAATGAGCAGTTCTTC. Translating it yields CASILGQGGRNNEQFF.

The chain has TRBV13 and TRBJ2-2; tentative D call: TRBD1 (5 bases). This CDR3 is built from 14 residues. Trimming took off 5 bases at V and 1 base at J, with 8 bases between the two ends. CDR1 and CDR2 (germline): PRHDT, FYEKMQ (reference sequence). The CDR3 DNA is TGTGCCAGCAGCCATCAGGGGAACACCGGGGAGCTGTTTTTT. The encoded protein is CASSHQGNTGELFF.

In this sample, this clone turned up a few times. This chain uses TRBV7-2 with TRBJ1-2, with D possibly TRBD1 on 5 matching bases. This CDR3 spans 13 amino acids. Germline V CDR1 and CDR2: SGHTA, FQGNSA. The V end was cut by 2 bases, the J end by 12 bases, with 16 bases between. In DNA, the CDR3 is TGTGCCAGCAGCTTATGGGTGGGGCAGGAAGACACCTTC. As protein: CASSLWVGQEDTF.

This clone was seen many times. This chain uses TRBV2 with TRBJ2-1, with TRBD2 matching over 14 bases. The ends lost 6 bases at V and 6 bases at J; junction bases unmatched: 7. CDR3 length: 16 residues. Germline-derived CDR1 and CDR2 are SNHLY and FYNNEI. DNA of the CDR3: TGTGCCAGCAGCGCGAAAGGGACTAGCGGGAGCAATGAGCAGTTCTTC. It translates to CASSAKGTSGSNEQFF. Variable domain in full (rest from reference TRBV2 and TRBJ2-1): EPEVTQTPSHQVTQMGQEVILRCVPISNHLYFYWYRQILGQKVEFLVSFYNNEISEKSEIFDDQFSVERPDGSNFTLKIRSTKLEDSAMYFCASSAKGTSGSNEQFFGPGTRLTVL.

CDR3 bases: TGTGCCAGCAGCGCCCTACGGGGAAGCTCCTACAATGAGCAGTTCTTC. Amino acid sequence: CASSALRGSSYNEQFF. V usage is TRBV11-2 and J usage is TRBJ2-1; possible D gene TRBD2, 5 bases. The V gene's germline CDR1 is SGHAT and CDR2 FQNNGV. This CDR3 is built from 16 residues. V lost 5 bases, J lost 0 bases, and 14 bases lay in between. Together with reference TRBV11-2 and TRBJ2-1, the CDR3 gives the full variable domain: EAGVAQSPRYKIIEKRQSVAFWCNPISGHATLYWYQQILGQGPKLLIQFQNNGVVDDSQLPKDRFSAERLKGVDSTLKIQPAKLEDSAVYLCASSALRGSSYNEQFFGPGTRLTVL.

In this sample, this clone turned up once. V gene TRBV5-1 combines with J gene TRBJ2-2; unclear D gene. V dropped 3 bases and J dropped 2 bases, with 8 bases sitting between them. The germline CDR1 and CDR2 sequences are SGHRS and YFSETQ. The CDR3 totals 14 residues. The CDR3 coding sequence is TGCGCCAGCAGCTCCACCCACAACACCGGGGAGCTGTTTTTT. Translated, it gives CASSSTHNTGELFF.

This clone occurred once. This chain links TRBV5-1 with TRBJ2-5; 7 bases align to TRBD1. There are 16 residues in the CDR3. The V gene end was trimmed by 0 bases and the J gene end by 1 base; junction bases not matched to a gene: 6. Germline lookup yields CDR1 SGHRS and CDR2 YFSETQ. This CDR3 reads CASSLEGTEIQETQYF. CDR3 DNA sequence: TGCGCCAGCAGCTTGGAGGGGACAGAGATCCAAGAGACCCAGTACTTC.

The V call is TRBV4-3, the J call TRBJ2-1, with 10 bases matching TRBD1. The CDR3 totals 17 residues. Germline V gene data show CDR1 as LGHNA and CDR2 as YSLEER. Trimming at V came to 0 bases and at J to 6 bases, leaving 8 bases not matched to a gene. CDR3 region: CASSQDGGQGNLNEQFF. CDR3 coding DNA: TGCGCCAGCAGCCAAGACGGGGGACAGGGGAACCTCAATGAGCAGTTCTTC.

The J gene is TRBJ2-5, the V gene TRBV7-9, with D perhaps TRBD1 or TRBD2 (6 bases each). The CDR3 runs to 16 residues. The V end was cut by 6 bases, the J end by 2 bases, with 19 bases between. CDR1 is SEHNR, CDR2 FQNEAQ, per germline (reference sequence). CDR3 sequence reads: CASSPVTGAIQETQYF. The CDR3 coding sequence is TGTGCCAGCAGTCCGGTTACGGGGGCCATACAAGAGACCCAGTACTTC.

This chain connects TRBV15 to TRBJ2-1; 15 bases fit TRBD2. The ends lost 0 bases at V and 5 bases at J; junction bases unmatched: 8. This CDR3 is built from 19 residues. Germline CDR1 and CDR2: LNHNV and YYDKDF (reference sequence). CDR3 residues: CATSRDLSGLAGGNNEQFF. For the CDR3, the DNA is TGTGCCACCAGCAGAGATCTATCGGGACTAGCGGGAGGCAACAATGAGCAGTTCTTC.

The J gene is TRBJ2-7, the V gene TRBV5-1; the D gene is possibly TRBD1 (5 bases). V lost 5 bases and J lost 0, with 9 bases in between. Germline V gene data show CDR1 as SGHRS and CDR2 as YFSETQ. The CDR3 length is 13 residues. The CDR3 DNA follows: TGCGCCAGCAGTATGGGGCGCTCCTACGAGCAGTACTTC. This encodes CASSMGRSYEQYF.

Worth noting for this clone: This sample also contains other DNA sequences that code for the same CDR3. The rearrangement links TRBV5-1 to TRBJ2-7, with D unresolved. Trimming shortened V by 0 bases and J by 2 bases, and 6 bases separated the two germline ends. The CDR3 is 13 residues long. The germline gives CDR1 SGHRS, CDR2 YFSETQ. The CDR3 bases are TGCGCCAGCAGCTTGGGCAGAGCCTACGAGCAGTACTTC. This codes for CASSLGRAYEQYF.

For this clone: At one of its ends the junction is not consistent with the germline gene, which may arise from a read error. The same CDR3 is also encoded by other DNA sequences in this sample. The genes are TRBV7-9 and TRBJ2-7; 11 bases line up with TRBD2. The CDR3 extends over 16 amino acids. From germline, CDR1 is SEHNR and CDR2 FQNEAQ (reference sequence). CDR3 DNA: TGTGCCAGCAGCTTACCCGCCGGGACTAGCGGCTACGAGCAGTATTTC. Translating it yields CASSLPAGTSGYEQYF.